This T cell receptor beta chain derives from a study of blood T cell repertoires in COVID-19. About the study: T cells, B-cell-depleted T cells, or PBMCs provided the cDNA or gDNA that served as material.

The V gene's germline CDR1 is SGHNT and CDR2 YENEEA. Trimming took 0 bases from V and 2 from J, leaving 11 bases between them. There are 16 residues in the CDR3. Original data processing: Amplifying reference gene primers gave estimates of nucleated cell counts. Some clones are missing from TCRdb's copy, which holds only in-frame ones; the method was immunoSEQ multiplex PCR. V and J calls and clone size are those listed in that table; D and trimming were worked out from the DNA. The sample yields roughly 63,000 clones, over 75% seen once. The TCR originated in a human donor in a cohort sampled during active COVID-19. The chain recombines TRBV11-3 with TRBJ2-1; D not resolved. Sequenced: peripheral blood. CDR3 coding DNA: TGTGCCAGCAGCTTAGATGGAGAAAAGACCTACAATGAGCAGTTCTTC. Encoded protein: CASSLDGEKTYNEQFF.